The rows below give T cell receptor beta chains drawn from one sample of a study of shared clonotypes between healthy human individuals. Produced via immunoSEQ multiplex PCR; TCRdb's table is partial and in-frame only. Of hundreds of thousands of clones in the sample, less than 85% were seen once. The sequenced sample was memory CD4+ T cells sorted from blood. All receptors derive from a woman aged 25 to 45 in good health. CDR3s include the opening cysteine and the closing phenylalanine or tryptophan. D genes are given only for firm matches. Size values are once, few and many counts, or a class for expanded clones, and some rows have none.

d_gene: -; j_gene: TRBJ2-7; v_gene: TRBV11-3; abundance: once; CDR3aa: CASTAISVSSYEQYF; CDR3nt: TGTGCCAGCACCGCCATTAGCGTAAGCTCCTACGAGCAGTACTTC
d_gene: -; j_gene: TRBJ2-7; v_gene: TRBV5-8; abundance: -; CDR3aa: CASSLPGTRPYEQYF; CDR3nt: TGTGCCAGCAGCCTCCCCGGGACACGACCCTACGAGCAGTACTTC
d_gene: TRBD2; j_gene: TRBJ2-7; v_gene: TRBV11-2; abundance: -; CDR3aa: CASRKPGLASYEQYF; CDR3nt: TGTGCCAGCAGAAAACCGGGACTAGCGAGCTACGAGCAGTACTTC
d_gene: -; j_gene: TRBJ2-7; v_gene: TRBV11-2; abundance: -; CDR3aa: CASSLELWSSYEQYF; CDR3nt: TGTGCCAGCAGCTTAGAACTTTGGAGCTCCTACGAGCAGTACTTC
d_gene: TRBD2; j_gene: TRBJ2-3; v_gene: TRBV4-1; abundance: -; CDR3aa: CASSQVAGVSDTQYF; CDR3nt: TGCGCCAGCAGCCAAGTGGCGGGAGTCTCAGATACGCAGTATTTT
d_gene: -; j_gene: TRBJ2-1; v_gene: TRBV5-1; abundance: -; CDR3aa: CASSSHAGYNEQFF; CDR3nt: TGCGCCAGCAGCTCCCATGCAGGCTACAATGAGCAGTTCTTC
d_gene: TRBD1; j_gene: TRBJ2-5; v_gene: TRBV5-1; abundance: -; CDR3aa: CASSGQGEETQYF; CDR3nt: TGCGCCAGCTCCGGACAGGGGGAAGAGACCCAGTACTTC
d_gene: -; j_gene: TRBJ1-2; v_gene: TRBV18; abundance: -; CDR3aa: CASSPRKGQDGYTF; CDR3nt: TGTGCCAGCTCACCACGAAAGGGTCAGGACGGCTACACCTTC
d_gene: -; j_gene: TRBJ2-6; v_gene: TRBV7-8; abundance: -; CDR3aa: CASSVGTASGANVLTF; CDR3nt: TGTGCCAGCAGCGTGGGGACGGCCTCTGGGGCCAACGTCCTGACTTTC
d_gene: -; j_gene: TRBJ2-7; v_gene: TRBV12-2; abundance: -; CDR3aa: CASRFRDRGLNEQYF; CDR3nt: TGTGCAAGTCGCTTCCGGGACAGGGGGCTTAACGAGCAGTACTTC
d_gene: TRBD2; j_gene: TRBJ2-1; v_gene: TRBV10-3; abundance: -; CDR3aa: CATKGLADYNEQFF; CDR3nt: TGTGCCACCAAGGGACTAGCGGACTACAATGAGCAGTTCTTC
d_gene: -; j_gene: TRBJ1-5; v_gene: TRBV27; abundance: -; CDR3aa: CASSLFSGSFGQPQHF; CDR3nt: TGTGCCAGCAGTTTATTTTCCGGGTCCTTCGGTCAGCCCCAGCATTTT
d_gene: TRBD1; j_gene: TRBJ1-1; v_gene: TRBV19; abundance: -; CDR3aa: CASYGTEGTEAFF; CDR3nt: TGTGCCAGTTACGGGACAGAGGGCACTGAAGCTTTCTTT
d_gene: -; j_gene: TRBJ2-3; v_gene: TRBV6-6; abundance: -; CDR3aa: CASSPRDLGDTQYF; CDR3nt: TGTGCCAGCAGCCCCCGGGACTTGGGAGATACGCAGTATTTT
d_gene: -; j_gene: TRBJ2-7; v_gene: TRBV11-1; abundance: -; CDR3aa: CASSSVVYEQYF; CDR3nt: TGTGCCAGCAGCTCGGTAGTCTACGAGCAGTACTTC
d_gene: -; j_gene: TRBJ2-2; v_gene: TRBV28; abundance: once; CDR3aa: CASSPRAMRGRGTGELFF; CDR3nt: TGTGCCAGCAGTCCACGAGCTATGAGGGGCAGGGGAACCGGGGAGCTGTTTTTT
d_gene: TRBD2; j_gene: TRBJ2-1; v_gene: TRBV2; abundance: few; CDR3aa: CASSRLAVYNEQFF; CDR3nt: TGTGCCAGCAGTCGACTAGCGGTTTACAATGAGCAGTTCTTC
d_gene: -; j_gene: TRBJ1-3; v_gene: TRBV5-1; abundance: -; CDR3aa: CASSLDGQAISGNTIYF; CDR3nt: TGCGCCAGCAGCTTGGACGGGCAGGCAATCTCTGGAAACACCATATATTTT
d_gene: -; j_gene: TRBJ1-2; v_gene: TRBV7-3; abundance: -; CDR3aa: CASRPSPDSHGYTF; CDR3nt: TGTGCCAGCAGGCCCTCCCCAGACTCTCATGGCTACACCTTC
d_gene: TRBD2; j_gene: TRBJ2-2; v_gene: TRBV5-1; abundance: -; CDR3aa: CASSGLSGRGTGELFF; CDR3nt: TGCGCCAGCAGCGGACTGAGCGGGAGGGGGACCGGGGAGCTGTTTTTT
d_gene: -; j_gene: TRBJ2-5; v_gene: TRBV28; abundance: -; CDR3aa: CASSFIPRDQETQYF; CDR3nt: TGTGCCAGCAGTTTTATCCCCAGGGACCAAGAGACCCAGTACTTC
d_gene: TRBD2; j_gene: TRBJ2-1; v_gene: TRBV5-1; abundance: many; CDR3aa: CASSLSLAGENEQFF; CDR3nt: TGCGCCAGCAGCTTGAGTCTAGCGGGAGAAAATGAGCAGTTCTTC
d_gene: -; j_gene: TRBJ1-1; v_gene: TRBV19; abundance: -; CDR3aa: CASTTGNTEAFF; CDR3nt: TGTGCCAGTACAACAGGGAACACTGAAGCTTTCTTT
d_gene: -; j_gene: TRBJ2-1; v_gene: TRBV11-2; abundance: few; CDR3aa: CASSRYVNEQFF; CDR3nt: TGTGCCAGCTCGCGGTATGTCAATGAGCAGTTCTTC
d_gene: TRBD1; j_gene: TRBJ2-2; v_gene: TRBV15; abundance: -; CDR3aa: CATSTGQGRGTGELFF; CDR3nt: TGTGCCACCAGCACGGGACAGGGCCGTGGCACCGGGGAGCTGTTTTTT
d_gene: -; j_gene: TRBJ1-5; v_gene: TRBV7-8; abundance: -; CDR3aa: CASSLSAAGGQPQHF; CDR3nt: TGTGCCAGCAGCCTCTCCGCCGCGGGGGGACAGCCCCAGCATTTT
d_gene: -; j_gene: TRBJ1-1; v_gene: TRBV29-1; abundance: -; CDR3aa: CSVVAITEAFF; CDR3nt: TGCAGCGTTGTGGCGATCACTGAAGCTTTCTTT
d_gene: -; j_gene: TRBJ1-5; v_gene: TRBV7-2; abundance: -; CDR3aa: CASSPTVLSNQPQHF; CDR3nt: TGTGCCAGCAGCCCTACGGTCCTTAGCAATCAGCCCCAGCATTTT
d_gene: TRBD2; j_gene: TRBJ2-5; v_gene: TRBV2; abundance: few; CDR3aa: CASSELAGEQTQYF; CDR3nt: TGTGCCAGCAGTGAACTAGCGGGAGAGCAGACCCAGTACTTC
d_gene: TRBD1; j_gene: TRBJ1-2; v_gene: TRBV28; abundance: once; CDR3aa: CASSTGQGHVGYGYTF; CDR3nt: TGTGCCAGCAGTACAGGACAGGGCCATGTCGGCTATGGCTACACCTTC
d_gene: -; j_gene: TRBJ2-7; v_gene: TRBV28; abundance: -; CDR3aa: CASRPYRGTYEQYF; CDR3nt: TGTGCCAGCAGACCTTATCGGGGAACCTACGAGCAGTACTTC
d_gene: TRBD2; j_gene: TRBJ2-1; v_gene: TRBV28; abundance: -; CDR3aa: CASSFGSGNEQFF; CDR3nt: TGTGCCAGCAGTTTTGGTAGCGGGAATGAGCAGTTCTTC
d_gene: -; j_gene: TRBJ2-7; v_gene: TRBV7-3; abundance: -; CDR3aa: CASSSPRDPGDKSFHEQYF; CDR3nt: TGTGCCAGCAGCTCCCCAAGGGATCCGGGGGACAAATCTTTCCACGAGCAGTACTTC
d_gene: -; j_gene: TRBJ2-7; v_gene: TRBV6-1; abundance: few; CDR3aa: CASVRGFQTYEQYF; CDR3nt: TGTGCCAGTGTCCGGGGATTCCAGACCTACGAGCAGTACTTC
d_gene: -; j_gene: TRBJ1-1; v_gene: TRBV7-2; abundance: -; CDR3aa: CASRLGFRVSAFF; CDR3nt: TGTGCCAGCAGGCTGGGCTTCAGGGTTTCAGCTTTCTTT
d_gene: TRBD2; j_gene: TRBJ2-7; v_gene: TRBV7-2; abundance: -; CDR3aa: CASSLYGTSGNQQYF; CDR3nt: TGTGCCAGCAGCTTATACGGGACTAGCGGGAACCAGCAGTACTTC
d_gene: TRBD1; j_gene: TRBJ2-3; v_gene: TRBV2; abundance: -; CDR3aa: CATATDRVRTDTQYF; CDR3nt: TGTGCCACAGCTACTGACAGGGTACGCACAGATACGCAGTATTTT
d_gene: TRBD1; j_gene: TRBJ2-7; v_gene: TRBV19; abundance: -; CDR3aa: CASSRRQGAHEQYF; CDR3nt: TGTGCCAGTAGTAGGCGACAGGGGGCTCACGAGCAGTACTTC
d_gene: -; j_gene: TRBJ2-7; v_gene: TRBV5-1; abundance: -; CDR3aa: CASSLDPGPGEQYF; CDR3nt: TGCGCCAGCAGCTTGGATCCGGGGCCTGGCGAGCAGTACTTC